This T cell receptor (beta chain) was retrieved from a study of identical twins. The CDR3 has 16 residues. The junction had 7 bases not matched to a gene; V was cut back by 2 bases and J by 4 bases. The germline V gene has CDR1 MNHEY and CDR2 SMNVEV (reference sequence). This clonotype was seen a few times. As yet, its antigen is unknown. Overall study results and limits: For monozygotic twins, models underestimated out-of-frame TCR alpha sharing.

TCRdb used MiXCR to reprocess the 5' RACE reads, holding one entry per CDR3 protein. The sample lists under 350,000 distinct CDR3 sequences, 8% to 9.5% occurring once. The sample was also reused in another study, on yellow fever vaccine responses in identical twins.

This TCR derives from a woman aged 18-30 years in good health. Sequencing was done on a sample of CD8+ T cells sorted from blood. V usage is TRBV27 and J usage is TRBJ2-5, with 10 bases aligning to TRBD1. In DNA form, the CDR3 reads TGTGCCAGCAGTTTACTTCCGACAGGGGGCGGAGAGACCCAGTACTTC. The encoded protein is CASSLLPTGGGETQYF.